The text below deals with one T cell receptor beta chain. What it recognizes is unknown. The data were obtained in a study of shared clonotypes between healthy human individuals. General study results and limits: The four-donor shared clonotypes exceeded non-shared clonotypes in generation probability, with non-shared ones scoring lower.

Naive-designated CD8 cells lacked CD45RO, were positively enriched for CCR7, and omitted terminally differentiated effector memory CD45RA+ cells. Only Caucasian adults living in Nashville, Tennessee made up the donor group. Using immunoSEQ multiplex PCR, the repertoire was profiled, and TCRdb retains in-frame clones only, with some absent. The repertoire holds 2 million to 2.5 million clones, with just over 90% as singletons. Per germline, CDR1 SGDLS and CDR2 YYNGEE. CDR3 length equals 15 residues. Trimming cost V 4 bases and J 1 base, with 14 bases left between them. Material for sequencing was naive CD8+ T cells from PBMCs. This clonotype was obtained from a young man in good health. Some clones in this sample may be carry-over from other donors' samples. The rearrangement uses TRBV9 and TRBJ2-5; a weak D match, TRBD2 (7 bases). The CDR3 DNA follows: TGTGCCAGCAGCCTCGGAGGGGGGGGCCAAGAGACCCAGTACTTC. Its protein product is CASSLGGGGQETQYF.